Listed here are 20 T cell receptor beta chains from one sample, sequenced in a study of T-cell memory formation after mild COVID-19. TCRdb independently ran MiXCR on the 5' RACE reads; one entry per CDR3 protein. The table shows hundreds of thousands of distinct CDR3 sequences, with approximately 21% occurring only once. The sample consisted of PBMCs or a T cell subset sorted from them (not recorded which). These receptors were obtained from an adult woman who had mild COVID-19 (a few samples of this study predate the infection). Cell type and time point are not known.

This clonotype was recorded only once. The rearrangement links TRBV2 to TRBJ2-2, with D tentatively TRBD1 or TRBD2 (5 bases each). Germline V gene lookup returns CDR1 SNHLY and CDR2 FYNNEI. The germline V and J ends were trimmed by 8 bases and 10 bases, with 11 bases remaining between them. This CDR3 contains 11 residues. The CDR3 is CASGGREELFF. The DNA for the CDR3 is TGTGCCAGCGGGGGACGTGAGGAGCTGTTTTTT.

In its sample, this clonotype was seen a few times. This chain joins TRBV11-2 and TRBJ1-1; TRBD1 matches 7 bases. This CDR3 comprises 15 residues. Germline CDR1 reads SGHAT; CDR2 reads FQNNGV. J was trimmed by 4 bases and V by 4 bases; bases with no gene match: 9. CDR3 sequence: CASSSQRQGGTEAFF. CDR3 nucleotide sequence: TGTGCCAGCAGCTCGCAGCGACAGGGTGGCACTGAAGCTTTCTTT.

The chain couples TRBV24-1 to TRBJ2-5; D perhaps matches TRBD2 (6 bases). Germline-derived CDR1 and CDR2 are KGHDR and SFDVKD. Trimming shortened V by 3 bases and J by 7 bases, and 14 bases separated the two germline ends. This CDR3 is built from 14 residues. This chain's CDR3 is CATSDTQGEVTQYF. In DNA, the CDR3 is TGTGCCACCAGTGATACCCAAGGGGAGGTGACCCAGTACTTC.

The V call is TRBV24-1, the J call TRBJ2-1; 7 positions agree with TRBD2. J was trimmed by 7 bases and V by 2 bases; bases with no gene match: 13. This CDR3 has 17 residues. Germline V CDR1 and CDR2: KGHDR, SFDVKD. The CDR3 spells CATSDSSGGSAGNEQFF. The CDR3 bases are TGTGCCACCAGTGATTCCTCCGGCGGGAGTGCTGGTAATGAGCAGTTCTTC.

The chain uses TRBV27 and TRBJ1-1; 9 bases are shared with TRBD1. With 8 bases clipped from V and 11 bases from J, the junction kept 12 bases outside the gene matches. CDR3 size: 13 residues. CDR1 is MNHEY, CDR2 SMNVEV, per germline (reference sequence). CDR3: CASGPRDRESAFF. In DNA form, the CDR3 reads TGTGCCAGCGGGCCCAGGGACAGGGAGTCGGCTTTCTTT.

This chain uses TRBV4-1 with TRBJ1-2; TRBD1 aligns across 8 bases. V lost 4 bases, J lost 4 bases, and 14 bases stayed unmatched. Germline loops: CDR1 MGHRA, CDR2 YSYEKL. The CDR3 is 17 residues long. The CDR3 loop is CASSLQATGASLYGYTF. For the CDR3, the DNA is TGCGCCAGCAGCCTTCAGGCGACAGGGGCTTCCCTCTATGGCTACACCTTC.

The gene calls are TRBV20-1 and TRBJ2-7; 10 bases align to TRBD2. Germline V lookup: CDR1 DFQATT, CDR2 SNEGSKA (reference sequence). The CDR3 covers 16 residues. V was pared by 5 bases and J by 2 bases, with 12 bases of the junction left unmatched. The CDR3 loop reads CSAGASGSKGAYEQYF. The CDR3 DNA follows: TGCAGTGCTGGGGCTAGCGGGAGTAAGGGGGCCTACGAGCAGTACTTC.

The CDR3 DNA sequence: TGCGCCAGCAGCTTGGAGCTCGGGCGGATGAACACTGAAGCTTTCTTT. Translation gives CASSLELGRMNTEAFF. V usage is TRBV5-1 and J usage is TRBJ1-1; D unresolved. This CDR3 spans 16 amino acids. V was trimmed by 0 bases and J by 0 bases, leaving 12 bases between them. The germline gives CDR1 SGHRS, CDR2 YFSETQ.

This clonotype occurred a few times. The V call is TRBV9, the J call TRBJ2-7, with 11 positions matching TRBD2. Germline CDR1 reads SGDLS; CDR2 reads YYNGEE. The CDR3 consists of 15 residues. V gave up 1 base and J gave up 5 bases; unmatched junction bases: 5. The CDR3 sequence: CASSVNSGRAHEQYF. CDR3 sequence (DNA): TGTGCCAGCAGCGTAAATAGCGGGAGGGCCCACGAGCAGTACTTC.

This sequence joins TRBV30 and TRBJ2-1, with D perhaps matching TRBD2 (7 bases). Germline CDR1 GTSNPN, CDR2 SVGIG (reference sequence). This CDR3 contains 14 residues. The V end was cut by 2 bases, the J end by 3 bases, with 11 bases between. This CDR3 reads CAWSRGGLYNEQFF. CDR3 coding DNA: TGTGCCTGGAGTAGGGGGGGCCTCTACAATGAGCAGTTCTTC.

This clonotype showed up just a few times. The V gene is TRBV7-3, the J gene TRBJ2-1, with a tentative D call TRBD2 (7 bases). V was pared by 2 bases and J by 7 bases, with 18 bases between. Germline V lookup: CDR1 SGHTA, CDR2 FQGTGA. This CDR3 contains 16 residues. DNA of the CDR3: TGTGCCAGCAGCTTATTAGGGGGGGCCGTACAAAATGAGCAGTTCTTC. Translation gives CASSLLGGAVQNEQFF.

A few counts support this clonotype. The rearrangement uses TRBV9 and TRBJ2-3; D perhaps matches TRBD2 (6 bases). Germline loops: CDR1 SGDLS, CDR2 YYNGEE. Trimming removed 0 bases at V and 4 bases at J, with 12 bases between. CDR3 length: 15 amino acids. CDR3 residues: CASSVANGGPDTQYF. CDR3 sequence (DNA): TGTGCCAGCAGCGTAGCTAACGGAGGGCCAGATACGCAGTATTTT.

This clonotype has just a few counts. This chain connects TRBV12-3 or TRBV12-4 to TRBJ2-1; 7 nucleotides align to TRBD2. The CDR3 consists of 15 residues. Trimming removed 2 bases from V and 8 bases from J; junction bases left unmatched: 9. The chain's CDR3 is CASSLLGTTRDEQFF. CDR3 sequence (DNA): TGTGCCAGCAGTTTACTAGGGACTACCAGGGATGAGCAGTTCTTC.

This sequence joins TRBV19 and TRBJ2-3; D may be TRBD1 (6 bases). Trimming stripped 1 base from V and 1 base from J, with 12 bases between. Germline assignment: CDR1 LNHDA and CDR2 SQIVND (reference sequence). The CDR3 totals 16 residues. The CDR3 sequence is CASSIVPGVGTDTQYF. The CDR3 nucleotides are TGTGCCAGTAGTATAGTCCCAGGGGTCGGCACAGATACGCAGTATTTT.

The CDR3 DNA sequence: TGTGCCAGCAGCGTAGTACGTACAGGGAGGGCTGGGGCTAATGAAAAACTGTTTTTT. Translated: CASSVVRTGRAGANEKLFF. The chain has TRBV9 and TRBJ1-4; perhaps TRBD1 as D (6 bases). CDR1 and CDR2 (germline): SGDLS, YYNGEE. The CDR3 length is 19 residues. With 0 bases removed from V and 3 bases from J, the gap between germline ends came to 21 bases.

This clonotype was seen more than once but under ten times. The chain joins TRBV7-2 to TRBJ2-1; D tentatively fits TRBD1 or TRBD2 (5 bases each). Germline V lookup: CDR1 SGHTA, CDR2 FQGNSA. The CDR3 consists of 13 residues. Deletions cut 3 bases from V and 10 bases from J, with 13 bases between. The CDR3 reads CASSFRGEGEQFF. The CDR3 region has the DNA TGTGCCAGCAGCTTCCGCGGAGAGGGGGAGCAGTTCTTC.

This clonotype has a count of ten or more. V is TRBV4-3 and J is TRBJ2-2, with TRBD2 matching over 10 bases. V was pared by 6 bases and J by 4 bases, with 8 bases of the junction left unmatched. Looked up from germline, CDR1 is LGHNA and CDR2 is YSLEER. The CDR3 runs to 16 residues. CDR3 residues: CASRNPGLAFTGELFF. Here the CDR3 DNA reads TGCGCCAGCAGAAATCCGGGACTAGCGTTCACCGGGGAGCTGTTTTTT.

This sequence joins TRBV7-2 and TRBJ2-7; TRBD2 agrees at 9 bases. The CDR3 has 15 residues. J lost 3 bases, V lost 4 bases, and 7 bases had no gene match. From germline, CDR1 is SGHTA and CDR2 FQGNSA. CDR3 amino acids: CASSSLAGVYYEQYF. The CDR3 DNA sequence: TGTGCCAGCAGCTCTTTAGCGGGGGTTTACTACGAGCAGTACTTC.

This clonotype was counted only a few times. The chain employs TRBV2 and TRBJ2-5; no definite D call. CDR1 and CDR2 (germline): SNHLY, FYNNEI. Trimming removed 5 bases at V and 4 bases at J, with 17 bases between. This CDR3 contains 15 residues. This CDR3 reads CASSRAYGLGETQYF. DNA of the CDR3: TGTGCCAGCAGTAGGGCTTATGGGCTAGGAGAGACCCAGTACTTC. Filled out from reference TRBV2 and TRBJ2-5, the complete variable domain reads EPEVTQTPSHQVTQMGQEVILRCVPISNHLYFYWYRQILGQKVEFLVSFYNNEISEKSEIFDDQFSVERPDGSNFTLKIRSTKLEDSAMYFCASSRAYGLGETQYFGPGTRLLVL.

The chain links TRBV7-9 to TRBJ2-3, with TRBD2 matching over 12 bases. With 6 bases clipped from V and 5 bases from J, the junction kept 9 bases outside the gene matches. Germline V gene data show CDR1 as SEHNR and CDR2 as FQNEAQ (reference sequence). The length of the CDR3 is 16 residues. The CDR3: CASSPTSGGPGDTQYF. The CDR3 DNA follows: TGTGCCAGCAGTCCTACTAGCGGGGGGCCAGGAGATACGCAGTATTTT.